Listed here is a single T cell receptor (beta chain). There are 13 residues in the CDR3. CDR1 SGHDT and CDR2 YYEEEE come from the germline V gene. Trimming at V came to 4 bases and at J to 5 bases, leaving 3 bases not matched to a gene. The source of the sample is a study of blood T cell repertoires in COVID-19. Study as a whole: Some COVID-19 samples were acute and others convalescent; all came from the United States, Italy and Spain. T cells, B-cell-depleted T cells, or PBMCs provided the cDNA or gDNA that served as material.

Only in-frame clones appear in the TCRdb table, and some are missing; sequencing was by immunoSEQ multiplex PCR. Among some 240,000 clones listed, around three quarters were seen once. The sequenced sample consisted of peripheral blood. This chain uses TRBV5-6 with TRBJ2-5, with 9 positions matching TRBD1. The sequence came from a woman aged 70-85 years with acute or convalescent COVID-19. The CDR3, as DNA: TGTGCCAGCAGCCGGACAGGGGAGGAGACCCAGTACTTC. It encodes CASSRTGEETQYF.